This T cell receptor beta chain was observed in a study of T cells in Graves' hyperthyroidism and ophthalmopathy. The authors deemed Graves' hyperthyroidism stable absent ophthalmopathy progression within 18 months. The PBMCs were taken from over 9.5 ml of fresh peripheral blood. V dropped 1 base and J dropped 6 bases, with 11 bases sitting between them. The CDR3 extends over 14 amino acids. Germline values: CDR1 SGHTA, CDR2 FQGNSA. It was RNA transcripts that yielded the amplified TCR beta CDR3 regions. When the TCR CDR3 underwent first-round RT-PCR, the HTBI primer set was used. TCRdb reprocessed the multiplex PCR reads with MiXCR, giving one entry per CDR3 protein. The sample has a few hundred thousand distinct CDR3 sequences, roughly an eighth seen once. This clonotype appeared many times.

This TCR came from a woman between 18 and 30 years old with Graves' hyperthyroidism. This chain joins TRBV7-2 and TRBJ2-3; tentative D call: TRBD2 (6 bases). The source material was blood. CDR3 amino acids: CASSLVREKDTQYF. CDR3 DNA sequence: TGTGCCAGCAGCTTAGTACGGGAGAAGGATACGCAGTATTTT.